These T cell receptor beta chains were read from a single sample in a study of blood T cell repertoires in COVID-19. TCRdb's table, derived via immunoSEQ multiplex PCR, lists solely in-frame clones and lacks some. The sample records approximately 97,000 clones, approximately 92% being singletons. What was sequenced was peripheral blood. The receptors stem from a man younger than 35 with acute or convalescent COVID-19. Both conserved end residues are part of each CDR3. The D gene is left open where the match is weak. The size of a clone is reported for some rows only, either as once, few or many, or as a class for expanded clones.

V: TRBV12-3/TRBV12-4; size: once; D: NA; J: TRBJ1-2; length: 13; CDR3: CASSWGANYGYTF; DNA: TGTGCCAGCAGTTGGGGAGCTAACTATGGCTACACCTTC
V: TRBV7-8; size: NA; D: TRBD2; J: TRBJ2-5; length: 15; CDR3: CASSPTSGEEETQYF; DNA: TGTGCCAGCAGCCCCACTAGCGGGGAGGAGGAGACCCAGTACTTC
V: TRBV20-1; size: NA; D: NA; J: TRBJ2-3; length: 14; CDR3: CSASSGGTTDTQYF; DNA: TGCAGTGCTAGTTCGGGCGGGACCACAGATACGCAGTATTTT
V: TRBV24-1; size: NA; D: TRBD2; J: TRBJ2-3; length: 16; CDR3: CATSDRVAGITDTQYF; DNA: TGTGCCACCAGTGATAGAGTAGCGGGCATCACAGATACGCAGTATTTT
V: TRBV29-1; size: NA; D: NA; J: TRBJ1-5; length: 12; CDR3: CSVTEGNQPQHF; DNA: TGCAGCGTGACAGAAGGCAATCAGCCCCAGCATTTT
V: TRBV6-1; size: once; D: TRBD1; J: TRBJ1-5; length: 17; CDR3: CASSEQGQGLLSQPQHF; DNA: TGTGCCAGCAGTGAACAGGGACAGGGGTTGCTCAGTCAGCCCCAGCATTTT
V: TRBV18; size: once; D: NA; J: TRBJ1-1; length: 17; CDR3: CASSPNPLWASNTEAFF; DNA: TGTGCCAGCTCACCCAATCCTCTTTGGGCTTCGAACACTGAAGCTTTCTTT
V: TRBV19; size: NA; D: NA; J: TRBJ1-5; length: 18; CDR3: CASSIEGWGVIGNQPQHF; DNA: TGTGCCAGTAGTATAGAGGGTTGGGGAGTGATAGGCAATCAGCCCCAGCATTTT
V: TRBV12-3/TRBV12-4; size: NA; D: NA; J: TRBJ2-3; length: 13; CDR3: CASSLGASDTQYF; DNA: TGTGCCAGCAGTTTAGGAGCGTCAGATACGCAGTATTTT
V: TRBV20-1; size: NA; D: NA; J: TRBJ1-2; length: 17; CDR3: CSASGGSRGSGNYGYTF; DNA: TGCAGTGCTAGTGGGGGTTCGAGGGGGTCGGGTAACTATGGCTACACCTTC
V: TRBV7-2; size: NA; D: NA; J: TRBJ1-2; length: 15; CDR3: CASSQAQGLAYGYTF; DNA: TGTGCCAGCAGCCAGGCCCAGGGGCTGGCCTATGGCTACACCTTC
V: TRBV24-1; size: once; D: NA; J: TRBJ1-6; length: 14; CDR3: CATSDGRYNSPLHF; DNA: TGTGCCACCAGTGACGGGAGATATAATTCACCCCTCCACTTT
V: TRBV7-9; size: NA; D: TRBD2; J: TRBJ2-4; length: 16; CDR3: CASSSGLAGGWYIQYF; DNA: TGTGCCAGCAGCTCGGGACTAGCGGGAGGGTGGTACATTCAGTACTTC
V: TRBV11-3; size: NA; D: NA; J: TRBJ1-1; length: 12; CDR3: CASSSGAQEAFF; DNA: TGTGCCAGCAGCTCTGGGGCACAGGAAGCTTTCTTT
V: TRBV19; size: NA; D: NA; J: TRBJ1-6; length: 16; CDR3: CASSVRQGRENSPLHF; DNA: TGTGCCAGTAGTGTCAGGCAGGGGCGCGAAAATTCACCCCTCCACTTT
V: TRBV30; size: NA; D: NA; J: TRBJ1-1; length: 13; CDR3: CAWSAILNTEAFF; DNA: TGTGCCTGGAGTGCAATTTTGAACACTGAAGCTTTCTTT
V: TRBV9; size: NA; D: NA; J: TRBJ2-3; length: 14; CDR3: CASSETRVTDTQYF; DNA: TGTGCCAGCAGCGAAACCAGGGTGACAGATACGCAGTATTTT
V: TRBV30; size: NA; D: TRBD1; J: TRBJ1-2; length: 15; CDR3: CAWRGWADRGYGYTF; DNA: TGTGCCTGGAGGGGCTGGGCGGACAGGGGCTATGGCTACACCTTC
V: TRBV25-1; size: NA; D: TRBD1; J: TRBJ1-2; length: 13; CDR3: CASSPGTGEGYTF; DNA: TGTGCCAGCAGCCCCGGGACAGGGGAAGGCTACACCTTC
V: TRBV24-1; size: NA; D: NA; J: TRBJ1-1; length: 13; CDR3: CATSSEQGTEAFF; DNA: TGTGCCACCAGTTCTGAGCAGGGCACTGAAGCTTTCTTT
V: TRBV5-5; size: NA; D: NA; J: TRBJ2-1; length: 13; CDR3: CASSPSFNNEQFF; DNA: TGTGCCAGCAGCCCAAGCTTCAACAATGAGCAGTTCTTC
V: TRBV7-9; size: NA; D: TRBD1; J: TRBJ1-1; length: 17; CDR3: CASSPSASGTGVPEAFF; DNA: TGTGCCAGCAGCCCCTCTGCCTCCGGGACAGGGGTGCCTGAAGCTTTCTTT
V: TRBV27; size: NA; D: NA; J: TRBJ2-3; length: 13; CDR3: CASISLRWDTQYF; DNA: TGTGCCAGCATATCCCTCCGGTGGGATACGCAGTATTTT
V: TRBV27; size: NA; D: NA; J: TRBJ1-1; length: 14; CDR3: CASNIRAMNTEAFF; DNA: TGTGCCAGCAATATCAGGGCAATGAACACTGAAGCTTTCTTT
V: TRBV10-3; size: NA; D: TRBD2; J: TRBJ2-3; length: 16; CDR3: CAISGRAGGHRDTQYF; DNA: TGTGCCATCAGTGGAAGAGCGGGGGGGCACAGGGATACGCAGTATTTT
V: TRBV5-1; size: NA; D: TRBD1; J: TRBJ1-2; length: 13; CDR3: CASSFGQGYGYTF; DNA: TGCGCCAGCAGCTTCGGACAGGGATATGGCTACACCTTC
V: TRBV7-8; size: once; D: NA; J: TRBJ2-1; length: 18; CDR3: CASSLYRFPNQGGNEQFF; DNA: TGTGCCAGCAGCTTATACAGGTTTCCTAATCAGGGGGGCAATGAGCAGTTCTTC
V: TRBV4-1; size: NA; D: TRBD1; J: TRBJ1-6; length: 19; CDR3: CASSQLGQGGGNYNSPLHF; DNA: TGCGCCAGCAGTCAGTTGGGACAGGGGGGTGGGAACTATAATTCACCCCTCCACTTT
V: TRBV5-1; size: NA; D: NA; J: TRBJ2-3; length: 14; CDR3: CASSLGVPTDTQYF; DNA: TGCGCCAGCAGCTTAGGGGTACCGACAGATACGCAGTATTTT
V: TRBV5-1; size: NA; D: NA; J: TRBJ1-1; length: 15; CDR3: CASTPIWREDTEAFF; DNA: TGCGCCAGCACCCCTATTTGGAGGGAGGACACTGAAGCTTTCTTT
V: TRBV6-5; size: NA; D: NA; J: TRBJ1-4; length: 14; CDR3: CASREGPTNEKLFF; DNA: TGTGCCAGCAGGGAGGGGCCTACTAATGAAAAACTGTTTTTT
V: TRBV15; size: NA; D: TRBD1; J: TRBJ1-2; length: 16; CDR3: CATSRDQDRGGYGYTF; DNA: TGTGCCACCAGCAGAGACCAGGACAGGGGAGGCTATGGCTACACCTTC
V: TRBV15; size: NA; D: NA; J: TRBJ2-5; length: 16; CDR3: CATSRGGATKWETQYF; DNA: TGTGCCACCAGCAGAGGTGGGGCAACTAAATGGGAGACCCAGTACTTC
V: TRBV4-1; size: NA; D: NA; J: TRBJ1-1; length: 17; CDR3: CASSQVGDIGPNTEAFF; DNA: TGCGCCAGCAGCCAAGTCGGGGACATCGGCCCGAACACTGAAGCTTTCTTT
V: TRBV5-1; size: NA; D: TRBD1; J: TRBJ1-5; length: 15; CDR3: CASSLDTGGRQPQHF; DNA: TGCGCCAGCAGCTTGGACACAGGGGGTCGTCAGCCCCAGCATTTT
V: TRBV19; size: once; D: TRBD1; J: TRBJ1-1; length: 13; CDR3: CASSIGTGLEAFF; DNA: TGTGCCAGTAGTATCGGGACAGGCCTTGAAGCTTTCTTT
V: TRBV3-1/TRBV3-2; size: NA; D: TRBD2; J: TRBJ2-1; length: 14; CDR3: CASSQRRGSDEQFF; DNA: TGTGCCAGCAGCCAAAGGCGCGGGAGCGATGAGCAGTTCTTC
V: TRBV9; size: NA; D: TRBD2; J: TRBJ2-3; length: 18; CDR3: CASSVEPAGVEFTDTQYF; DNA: TGTGCCAGCAGCGTAGAACCCGCGGGGGTTGAATTCACAGATACGCAGTATTTT
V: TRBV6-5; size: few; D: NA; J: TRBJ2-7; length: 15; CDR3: CASSSLQGREDEQYF; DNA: TGTGCCAGCAGTTCCCTACAGGGACGAGAGGACGAGCAGTACTTC
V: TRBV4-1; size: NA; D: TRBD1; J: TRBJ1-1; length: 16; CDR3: CASSQAPGQLNTEAFF; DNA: TGCGCCAGCAGCCAGGCCCCGGGACAGCTGAACACTGAAGCTTTCTTT
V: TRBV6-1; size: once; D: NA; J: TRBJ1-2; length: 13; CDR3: CASSDSVVYGYTF; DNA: TGTGCCAGCAGTGATTCCGTCGTGTATGGCTACACCTTC